The T cell receptor beta chain described here comes from a study of T cell responses to AZD1222 COVID-19 vaccine. Only in-frame clones appear in the TCRdb table, and some are missing; sequencing was by immunoSEQ multiplex PCR. The data show roughly 130,000 clones, 85% to 95% seen once. The V end lost 0 bases, the J end lost 0 bases, and 8 bases lay between the germline ends. Per the germline V gene, CDR1 is SGHTA and CDR2 is FQGTGA. This CDR3 is built from 15 residues. V is TRBV7-3 and J is TRBJ2-5; D gene ambiguous. Here the sequenced sample was peripheral blood, taken on day 0 of AZD1222 vaccination. This receptor was obtained from an adult in good health. In nucleotides, the CDR3 is TGTGCCAGCAGCTTAACGCCGGGCTACCAAGAGACCCAGTACTTC. Protein product: CASSLTPGYQETQYF.